This record covers a single TCR beta chain. This record comes from a study of blood T cell repertoires in COVID-19. The repertoire was sequenced with immunoSEQ multiplex PCR; TCRdb's copy has only in-frame clones and lacks some. In the table there are about 180,000 clones, more than 75% of which are singletons. From germline, CDR1 is KGHSH and CDR2 LQKENI. Deletions cut 2 bases from V and 5 bases from J, with 15 bases between. The CDR3 spans 15 residues. Specimen: PBMCs or T cells enriched from blood (not recorded which). The gene calls are TRBV18 and TRBJ2-5; possible D gene TRBD1, 6 bases. This sequence originates from a man in his 60s who had been exposed to COVID-19. Here the CDR3 DNA reads TGTGCCAGCTCACCAGCAGGGGCAGGGTCGGAGACCCAGTACTTC. This translates into CASSPAGAGSETQYF.